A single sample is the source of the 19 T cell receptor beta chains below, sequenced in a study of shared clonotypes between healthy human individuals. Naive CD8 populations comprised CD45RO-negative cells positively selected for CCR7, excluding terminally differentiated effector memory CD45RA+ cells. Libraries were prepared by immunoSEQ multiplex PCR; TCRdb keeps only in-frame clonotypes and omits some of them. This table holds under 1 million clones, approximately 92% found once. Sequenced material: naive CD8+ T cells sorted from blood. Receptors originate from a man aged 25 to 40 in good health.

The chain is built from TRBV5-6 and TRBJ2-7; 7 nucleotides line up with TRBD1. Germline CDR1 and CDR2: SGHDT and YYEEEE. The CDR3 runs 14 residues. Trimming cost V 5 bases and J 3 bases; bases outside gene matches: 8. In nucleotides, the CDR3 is TGTGCCAGCAGTTTTTCGGGACAGAACTACGAGCAGTACTTC. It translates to CASSFSGQNYEQYF.

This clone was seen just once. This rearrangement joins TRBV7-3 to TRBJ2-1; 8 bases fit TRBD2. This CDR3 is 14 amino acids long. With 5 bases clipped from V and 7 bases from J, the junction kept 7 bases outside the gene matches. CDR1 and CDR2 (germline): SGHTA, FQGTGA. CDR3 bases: TGTGCCAGCAGCCCGGGACTAGGAATGAATGAGCAGTTCTTC. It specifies CASSPGLGMNEQFF.

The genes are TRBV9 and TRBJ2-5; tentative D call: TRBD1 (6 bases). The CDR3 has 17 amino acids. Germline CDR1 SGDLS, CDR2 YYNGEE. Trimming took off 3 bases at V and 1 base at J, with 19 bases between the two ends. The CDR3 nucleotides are TGTGCCAGCAGCGGACAGGATTGGGTGCAGTCCCAAGAGACCCAGTACTTC. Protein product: CASSGQDWVQSQETQYF.

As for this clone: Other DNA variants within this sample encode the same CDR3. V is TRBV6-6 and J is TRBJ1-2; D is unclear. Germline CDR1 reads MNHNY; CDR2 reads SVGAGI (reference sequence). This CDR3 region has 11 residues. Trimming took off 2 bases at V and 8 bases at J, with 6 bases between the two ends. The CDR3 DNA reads TGTGCCAGCAGTTACGGAGGGGGCTACACCTTC. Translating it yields CASSYGGGYTF.

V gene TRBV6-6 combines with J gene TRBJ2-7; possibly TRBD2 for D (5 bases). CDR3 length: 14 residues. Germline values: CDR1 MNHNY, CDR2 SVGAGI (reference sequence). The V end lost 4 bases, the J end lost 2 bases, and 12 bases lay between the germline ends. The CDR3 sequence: CASSLRGLTYEQYF. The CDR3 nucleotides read TGTGCCAGCAGTTTAAGAGGGCTCACCTACGAGCAGTACTTC.

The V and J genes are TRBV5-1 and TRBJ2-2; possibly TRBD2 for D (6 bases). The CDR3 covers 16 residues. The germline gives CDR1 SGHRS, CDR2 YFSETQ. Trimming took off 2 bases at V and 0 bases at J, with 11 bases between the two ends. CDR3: CASSLHGDSNTGELFF. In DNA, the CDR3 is TGCGCCAGCAGCTTACACGGGGACTCGAACACCGGGGAGCTGTTTTTT.

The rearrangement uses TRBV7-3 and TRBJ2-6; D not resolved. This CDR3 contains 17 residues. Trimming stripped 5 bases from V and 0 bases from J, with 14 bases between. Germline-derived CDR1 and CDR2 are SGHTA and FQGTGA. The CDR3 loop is CASSPTPDGSGANVLTF. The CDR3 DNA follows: TGTGCCAGCAGCCCCACCCCGGACGGCTCTGGGGCCAACGTCCTGACTTTC.

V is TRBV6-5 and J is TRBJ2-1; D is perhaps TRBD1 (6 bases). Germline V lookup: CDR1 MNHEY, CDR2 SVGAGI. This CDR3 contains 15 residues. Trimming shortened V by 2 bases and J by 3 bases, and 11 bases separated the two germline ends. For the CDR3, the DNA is TGTGCCAGCAGTTACGAGGTAGGGGGCTACAATGAGCAGTTCTTC. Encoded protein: CASSYEVGGYNEQFF.

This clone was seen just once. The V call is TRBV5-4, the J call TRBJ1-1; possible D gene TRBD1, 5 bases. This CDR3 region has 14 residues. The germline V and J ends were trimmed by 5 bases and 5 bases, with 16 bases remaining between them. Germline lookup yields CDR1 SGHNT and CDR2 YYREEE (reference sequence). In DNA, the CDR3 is TGTGCCAGCAGGTTCCTCGGGGGTCAAACTGAAGCTTTCTTT. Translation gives CASRFLGGQTEAFF.

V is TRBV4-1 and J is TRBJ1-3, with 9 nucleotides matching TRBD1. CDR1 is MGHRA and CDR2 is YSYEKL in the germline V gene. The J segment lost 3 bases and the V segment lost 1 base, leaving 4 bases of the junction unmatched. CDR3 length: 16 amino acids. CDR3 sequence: CASSQVGTGIGNTIYF. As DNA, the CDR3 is TGCGCCAGCAGCCAAGTAGGGACAGGGATTGGAAACACCATATATTTT.

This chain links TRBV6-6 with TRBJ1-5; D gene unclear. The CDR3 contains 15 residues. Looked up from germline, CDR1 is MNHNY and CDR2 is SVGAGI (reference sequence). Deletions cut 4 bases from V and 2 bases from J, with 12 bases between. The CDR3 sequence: CASSSDGYGNQPQHF. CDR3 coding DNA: TGTGCCAGCAGTTCGGACGGGTATGGCAATCAGCCCCAGCATTTT.

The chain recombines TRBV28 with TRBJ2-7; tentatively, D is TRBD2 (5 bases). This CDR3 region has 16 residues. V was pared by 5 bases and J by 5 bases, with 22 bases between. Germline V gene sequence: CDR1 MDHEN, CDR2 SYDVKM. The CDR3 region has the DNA TGTGCCAGCAGTCCAAATAGCTACGAGGGCCAGCACGAGCAGTACTTC. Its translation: CASSPNSYEGQHEQYF.

CDR3 protein: CATKPYEASPYEQFF. The CDR3 bases are TGTGCCACCAAACCCTATGAGGCGTCCCCCTATGAGCAGTTCTTC. The chain links TRBV27 to TRBJ2-1; D unresolved. The CDR3 runs 15 residues. Per germline, CDR1 MNHEY and CDR2 SMNVEV (reference sequence). Trimming left V 10 bases short and J 8 bases short, with 24 bases between.

CDR3 residues: CASSPSPNEQFF. The CDR3 DNA reads TGTGCCAGCAGCCCCTCCCCAAATGAGCAGTTCTTC. This chain uses TRBV7-9 with TRBJ2-1; no definite D call. The CDR3 sequence is 12 residues long. Germline CDR1 reads SEHNR; CDR2 reads FQNEAQ (reference sequence). Trimming pared 5 bases from V and 7 bases from J, leaving 9 bases between.

CDR3 loop: CASRETPRSSYEQYF. DNA of the CDR3: TGTGCCAGCAGAGAGACCCCGCGCAGCTCCTACGAGCAGTACTTC. V gene TRBV6-1 combines with J gene TRBJ2-7; D gene unclear. Trimming took 6 bases from V and 0 from J, leaving 15 bases between them. Germline values: CDR1 MNHNS, CDR2 SASEGT. The CDR3 is 15 amino acids.

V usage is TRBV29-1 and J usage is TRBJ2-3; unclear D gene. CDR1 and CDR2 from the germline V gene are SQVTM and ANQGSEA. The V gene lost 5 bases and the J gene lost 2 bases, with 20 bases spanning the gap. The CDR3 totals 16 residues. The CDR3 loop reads CSVSGRASGFTDTQYF. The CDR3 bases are TGCAGCGTTTCTGGACGGGCCTCAGGATTCACAGATACGCAGTATTTT.

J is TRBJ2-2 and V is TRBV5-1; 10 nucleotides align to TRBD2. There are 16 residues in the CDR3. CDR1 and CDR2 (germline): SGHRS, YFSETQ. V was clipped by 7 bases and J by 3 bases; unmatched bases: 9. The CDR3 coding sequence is TGCGCCAGCGGGTTCCCGCTAGCGGGAGACACCGGGGAGCTGTTTTTT. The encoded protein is CASGFPLAGDTGELFF.

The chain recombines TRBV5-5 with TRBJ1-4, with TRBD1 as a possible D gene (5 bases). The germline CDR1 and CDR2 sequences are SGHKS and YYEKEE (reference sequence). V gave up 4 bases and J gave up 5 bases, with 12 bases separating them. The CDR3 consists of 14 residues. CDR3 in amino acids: CASSKGWGNEKLFF. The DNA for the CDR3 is TGTGCCAGCAGCAAGGGTTGGGGCAATGAAAAACTGTTTTTT.

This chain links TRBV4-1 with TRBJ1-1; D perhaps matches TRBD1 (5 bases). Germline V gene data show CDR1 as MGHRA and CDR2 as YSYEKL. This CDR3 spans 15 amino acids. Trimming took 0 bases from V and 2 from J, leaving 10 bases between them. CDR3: CASSQDWGDNTEAFF. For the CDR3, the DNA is TGCGCCAGCAGCCAAGATTGGGGGGACAACACTGAAGCTTTCTTT.